This T cell receptor beta chain is from a study of Graves' ophthalmopathy and Graves' hyperthyroidism. Study-level results: This model predicted ophthalmopathy progression (sensitivity around 71%, specificity about 72%).

This clonotype was seen many times. The target antigen is unknown. Germline CDR1 reads SGHRS; CDR2 reads YFSETQ. The V end lost 0 bases, the J end lost 3 bases, and 13 bases lay between the germline ends. The length of the CDR3 is 17 residues. As the template, RNA transcripts were used to amplify TCR beta CDR3 regions. The first round was an RT-PCR with HTBI primers, and the second round was a multiplex PCR. TCRdb reprocessed the multiplex PCR reads with MiXCR, giving one entry per CDR3 protein. In the table there are approximately 460,000 distinct CDR3 sequences, approximately 15% of which are singletons.

The J gene is TRBJ2-6, the V gene TRBV5-1; D may be TRBD1 (5 bases). The sequencing sample was made of blood. The TCR was taken from a young woman with Graves' ophthalmopathy. For the CDR3, the DNA is TGCGCCAGCAGCTTGGTTCAGGGATCGGGTGGGGCCAACGTCCTGACTTTC. Translation: CASSLVQGSGGANVLTF.